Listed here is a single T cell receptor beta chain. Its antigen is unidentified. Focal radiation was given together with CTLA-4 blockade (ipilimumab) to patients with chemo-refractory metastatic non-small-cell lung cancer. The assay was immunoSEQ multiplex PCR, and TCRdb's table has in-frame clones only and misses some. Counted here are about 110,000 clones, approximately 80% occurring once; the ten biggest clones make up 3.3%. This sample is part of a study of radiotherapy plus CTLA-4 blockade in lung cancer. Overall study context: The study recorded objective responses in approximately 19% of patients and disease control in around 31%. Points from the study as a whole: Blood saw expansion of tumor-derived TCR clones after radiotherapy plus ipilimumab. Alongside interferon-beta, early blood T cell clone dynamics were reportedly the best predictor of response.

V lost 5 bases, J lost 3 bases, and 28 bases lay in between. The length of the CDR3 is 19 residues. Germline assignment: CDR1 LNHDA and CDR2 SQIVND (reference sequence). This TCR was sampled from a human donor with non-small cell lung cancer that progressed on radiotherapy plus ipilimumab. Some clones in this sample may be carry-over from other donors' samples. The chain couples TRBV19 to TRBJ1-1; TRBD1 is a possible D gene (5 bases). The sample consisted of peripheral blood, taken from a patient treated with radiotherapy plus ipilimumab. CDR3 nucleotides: TGTGCCAGTAGTCCCCATTCCCGTTGGCAACCGGGGGGAGACACTGAAGCTTTCTTT. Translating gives CASSPHSRWQPGGDTEAFF.